The entry that follows covers one TCR beta chain sequence. Relative to the germline gene, one junction end is altered; a read error may explain this. This entry comes from a study of read filtering for tumor transcriptome and immune sequencing. The library was built from 400 to 500 ng RNA with molecular barcoded adaptors for alpha/delta and beta/gamma chains. In TCRdb, the reads were re-called with MiXCR into one record per CDR3 protein. The sample records 75,000 to 95,000 distinct CDR3 sequences, 20% to 25% being singletons. The TCR was taken from a donor at least 40 years old with multiple myeloma. The material sequenced was a population of CD138-negative cells sorted from bone marrow.

The CDR3 reads CASSSGTANTEALF. CDR3 DNA sequence: TGTGCCAGCAGCTCCGGGACAGCGAACACTGAAGCTCTCTTT. The chain combines TRBV3-1 with TRBJ1-1, with 7 bases fitting TRBD1. The CDR3 sequence is 14 residues long. Germline V lookup: CDR1 LGHDT, CDR2 YNNKEL (reference sequence).